This T cell receptor (beta chain) was recorded in a study of T-cell reconstitution after alpha-beta-depleted transplantation in children. General observations from the study: T cells produced anew were the main source of T-cell counts and diversity one year after transplant. The study reportedly traced alpha-beta T cells about two months after transplant to several hundred expanded graft clones. Diversity of TCRbeta at day 60 was high in some patients, arising from surviving recipient T cells and thymic progenitors.

Unique molecular identifiers were incorporated during preparation of the TCRbeta library. TCRdb re-called the PCR reads with MiXCR, one entry per CDR3 protein. The table has hundreds of thousands of distinct CDR3 sequences, about 12% seen once. About this clonotype itself: Its specificity is not known.

This receptor was taken from a girl aged 2-10 years with congenital amegakaryocytic thrombocytopenia, due to receive a stem cell transplant. Sequencing was performed on PBMCs, taken before TCRalphabeta/CD19-depleted stem cell transplant.

CDR3 residues: CSAPGRDRYEQYF. In DNA form, the CDR3 reads TGCAGTGCCCCGGGTCGAGACCGATACGAGCAGTACTTC. The chain has TRBV20-1 and TRBJ2-7; the D is unclear. V was cut by 6 bases and J by 4 bases, with 16 bases left in between. The CDR3 covers 13 residues. Germline loops: CDR1 DFQATT, CDR2 SNEGSKA (reference sequence).